This entry describes one T cell receptor (beta chain). This clonotype was seen repeatedly, ten times or more. Its antigen remains unidentified. Base-call qualities are not available, and no considerably larger clone is one nucleotide away. CDR1 SGHTA and CDR2 FQGTGA were looked up in the germline V gene. Reading from cysteine to phenylalanine, the CDR3 counts 15 amino acids. Just CDR3 DNA is preserved here, 45 bases in frame from base 1. V loses 6 bases at its end and J loses 6 bases; junction bases beyond the gene matches: 12. What the time point label conveys for this sample: newly diagnosed GD, antithyroid drugs for less than 3 months. For both TCR sequencing and RNA sequencing, RNA was extracted from PBMCs in TRIzol. The diagnosis of Graves' disease was made according to American Thyroid Association guidelines. Patients for the study were recruited at an endocrinology department in Xi'an, China. Each patient gave roughly 10 milliliters of peripheral blood, collected in an EDTA anticoagulant tube. Ficoll Paque Plus density gradient separation was used to isolate PBMCs, and no additional T cell sorting was done. RNA quality was checked with an Agilent 2100 Bioanalyzer and agarose gel, and concentration with a NanoDrop 2000.

This sample was taken from a study of regulatory T cells in long-lasting Graves disease (dated by TCRdb to the early 2020s). The study in broad terms: In the newly diagnosed Graves' disease group, patients had been taking antithyroid drugs for less than 3 months. This study used TCR sequencing and RNA sequencing of peripheral blood to compare persistent Graves' disease patients against newly diagnosed Graves' disease patients. The study took place in China and was registered as a clinical trial. A total of some 35 samples underwent TCR sequencing: around 13 from persistent and about 20 from newly diagnosed Graves' disease patients. Broader findings and caveats from the paper: Lower TCR Shannon entropy and fewer highly expanded clones were observed in persistent Graves' disease patients than in newly diagnosed patients, which suggested clonal expansion. The authors acknowledged the small sample size as a limitation that may reduce accuracy. Sequencing and analysis were limited to the TCR beta chain. Persistent disease showed preferential use of TRBV28, TRBJ1-2 and TRBJ2-5, whereas newly diagnosed disease favored TRBV20-1 and TRBJ2-1. Peripheral blood alone was examined, since thyroid tissue, which constituted the primary lesion, could not be accessed. Persistent patients shared more public clonotypes among themselves (fewer than 3,000) than newly diagnosed patients did (roughly 910).

The library was prepared using multiplex PCR. The sequencing machine was an Illumina HiSeq 4000. iRepertoire HTBI primers and Arm-PCR amplification of CDR3 regions were used to construct TCR beta libraries. Before sequencing, the PCR products underwent gel purification. The authors' pipeline ran thus. Across samples, around 58 TRBV and roughly 15 TRBJ segments were identified and used for gene usage analysis of CDR3 amino acid clonotypes. Filtered high-quality paired reads were merged into contigs using COPE and FqMerger. BLAST was used to align contigs to the IMGT TRBV, TRBD and TRBJ reference genes, and CDR3 was defined following IMGT. Any clonotype with a frequency above 0.1% was classified as a highly expanded clone. Shannon entropy was used to measure repertoire diversity, and the Gini coefficient was used to measure V-J evenness. Public clonotypes were defined as clonotypes shared by more than one individual. Through fastp at Q25 and MiXCR, TCRdb rebuilt clones from the public reads, retaining in-frame beta chains. When rows share a CDR3 protein, they turn into one entry using the most common DNA and genes. Here the V and J calls rest on TCRdb's processing, not on the authors' analysis. The sample yields around 320,000 distinct CDR3 sequences; roughly 17% were counted once. 25% to 30% of the sample rests with the top ten.

Another study also made use of these data, one on T cells in Graves' hyperthyroidism and ophthalmopathy. In that second paper, the authors write: Stable Graves' hyperthyroidism was defined as no progression to ophthalmopathy during 18 months of follow-up. Hyperthyroidism patients were newly diagnosed, with disease duration under 2 months, and aged 18 to 65 years. Any patient with an uncontrolled infection, another autoimmune disease, pregnancy or lactation was excluded. Clinical symptoms, serum thyroxine and TRAb, thyroid ultrasound, and orbital computed tomography formed the basis for the diagnoses. The TCR CDR3 was subjected to a first round of RT-PCR using the HTBI primer set and the Qiagen OneStep RT-PCR kit. Most expanded thyroid clonotypes (frequency above 0.001) were also detected in blood, a finding suggesting that blood repertoires may reflect thyroid immune responses. A 13 V-J signature model separated ophthalmopathy from stable hyperthyroidism, with about 88% sensitivity and about 81% specificity in cross-validation and 80%/75% in testing. In validation, progression to ophthalmopathy was predicted by the model with around 71% sensitivity and roughly 76% specificity, a median of approximately 6.5 months before onset. To identify distinguishing TCR V-J signatures, a discovery cohort of 90 to 100 patients was used, comprising 43 with Graves' ophthalmopathy and some 60 with stable Graves' hyperthyroidism. An independent validation cohort of around 19 hyperthyroidism patients and 17 patients who later progressed to ophthalmopathy tested prospective prediction of ophthalmopathy. The roughly 91 discovery patients were randomly divided into training and test sets at a 7:3 ratio. Thyroid tissue and blood T-cell repertoires from six or seven Graves' hyperthyroidism patients were also compared in the study. After blood sampling, hyperthyroidism patients were treated with methimazole at a starting dose of 30 mg daily, and ophthalmopathy patients were treated with high-dose intravenous methylprednisolone. A second multiplex PCR round built the libraries, followed by size selection and purification. Sequencing of the libraries was done on an Illumina HiSeq2000 using paired-end 100 bp reads. SOAPnuke was used to process the raw data, with reads discarded if the reads contained adapters or uncalled bases, had a mean Phred below 15, or lacked an exact constant-primer or identifier match. COPE v1.2.5 was used to merge the high-quality paired reads, and each unique nucleotide sequence was defined as a clonotype. MiTCR v1.1 was used to align the clonotypes against IMGT TRBV, TRBD and TRBJ reference segments. Only V-J combinations with frequency above 0.0001, covering about 99% of repertoires, were analysed. The TCS score was defined as F50 (clonal expansion) divided by E x V (chaos), with BLOSUM62-based TCRdist calculated between CDR3 peptides within each V-J. Welch's t-statistics and random forest reduced 514 V-J features to around 14, which were used in a naive Bayes classifier (R e1071). Sample size was not statistically predetermined, and blinding of investigators to group allocation was not performed. According to the paper, TCR Vbeta CDR3 sequencing was carried out on over 130 peripheral blood samples, which came from fewer than 50 ophthalmopathy, 70 to 80 hyperthyroidism and approximately 17 progressor patients.

Here the sequenced sample was peripheral blood mononuclear cells (PBMCs), taken at new diagnosis, from a patient treated with antithyroid drugs. This TCR derives from a man aged 40-49 years with Graves disease. Donor details come from another sample of the same person, matched by shared clones. The chain couples TRBV7-3 to TRBJ2-7; 9 junctional bases match TRBD1. The DNA is as follows: TGTGCCAGCAGTCCGGGACAGGGAGATTTTCCCGAGCAGTACTTC. It translates to CASSPGQGDFPEQYF.